This record concerns one T cell receptor beta chain sequence. Its antigen remains unidentified. One end of the junction does not line up with germline, which may come from a read error. These data belong to a study of shared clonotypes between healthy human individuals. It was at deep level that the assay was run. Several immunoSEQ 96-well plates shared each subset's DNA, each plate a replicate. Repertoires were generated with immunoSEQ multiplex PCR, while TCRdb's copy carries only in-frame clones and drops some. The table has some 1.1 million clones, about 80% seen once. Study observations and caveats: Naive subsets usually exceeded memory subsets in estimated richness.

A CD45RA+ naive subset and a CD45RA-negative memory subset were split from CD4+ cells. The sample was memory CD4+ T cells from PBMCs. Subset meaning: CD45RA-negative fraction. The sequence was collected from a man in his late teens or twenties in good health. Some clones in this sample may be carry-over from other donors' samples.

The CDR3 region has the DNA TGTGCCAGCAGCCCGAGGGGACCCACTGAGGCTTTCTTT. Amino acids: CASSPRGPTEAFF. V gene TRBV7-9 combines with J gene TRBJ1-1; TRBD1 is a possible D gene (5 bases). Germline assignment: CDR1 SEHNR and CDR2 FQNEAQ (reference sequence). This CDR3 contains 13 residues.